This T cell receptor beta chain is from a study of T-cell memory formation after mild COVID-19. V lost 1 base to trimming and J lost 6 bases, with 6 bases between them. The CDR3 has 13 residues. Looked up from germline, CDR1 is LNHNV and CDR2 is YYDKDF (reference sequence). This clonotype has a handful of counts. TCRdb re-called the 5' RACE reads with MiXCR, one entry per CDR3 protein. This sample has about 360,000 distinct CDR3 sequences; around 13% occur once, and the top ten carry about 21%. The chain carries TRBV15 and TRBJ1-4; D not resolved. Sequencing used PBMCs or a T cell subset sorted from them (not recorded which). The TCR originated in a man aged 18-30 years who had mild COVID-19 (a few samples of this study predate the infection). Cell type and time point are not known. The CDR3 coding sequence is TGTGCCACCAGCAGAGTCCAATATGAAAAACTGTTTTTT. Amino acid sequence: CATSRVQYEKLFF.